These T cell receptor beta chains were read from a single sample in a study of blood T cell repertoires in COVID-19. Data came from immunoSEQ multiplex PCR; TCRdb stores just in-frame clones and leaves some out. Here the sample spans just over 250,000 clones, around nine tenths being singletons. The specimen sequenced was peripheral blood. The source of these receptors is a man aged 35-49 years who had recovered from COVID-19. The CDR3 runs from the conserved cysteine through the conserved F or W. The D gene is left open where the match is weak. A row's size may be missing; if present it is once, few, many or a size class.

abundance,v_gene,d_gene,j_gene,CDR3nt,CDR3aa
-,TRBV4-3,TRBD2,TRBJ2-2,TGCGCCAGCAGCCAATTTGGGCTAGCGGGGACGCAAGCCGGGGAGCTGTTTTTT,CASSQFGLAGTQAGELFF
-,TRBV7-6,TRBD2,TRBJ2-1,TGTGCCAGCAGCTCAGTAGCGGGAGGGTTAAATGAGCAGTTCTTC,CASSSVAGGLNEQFF
-,TRBV30,-,TRBJ2-3,TGTGCCTGGACCCAGGGGTTGAGCACAGATACGCAGTATTTT,CAWTQGLSTDTQYF
-,TRBV5-4,-,TRBJ2-5,TGTGCCAGCAGCTTAACGGGGTCGGAGACCCAGTACTTC,CASSLTGSETQYF
-,TRBV7-2,TRBD1,TRBJ2-3,TGTGCCAGCAGCTCCCGGACAGGGGCAGATACGCAGTATTTT,CASSSRTGADTQYF
-,TRBV5-4,-,TRBJ1-1,TGTGCCAGCAGCAAGAATCCAGGGATGGAAGCTTTCTTT,CASSKNPGMEAFF
-,TRBV6-1,TRBD1,TRBJ2-7,TGTGCCAGCAGTGAAGAGTGGGACAGCTCCTACGAGCAGTACTTC,CASSEEWDSSYEQYF
once,TRBV18,TRBD1,TRBJ2-2,TGTGCCAGCTCCCCGACAGGGGGGAACACCGGGGAGCTGTTTTTT,CASSPTGGNTGELFF
-,TRBV14,TRBD2,TRBJ2-1,TGTGCCAGCAGGATAGCGGGGGGGGGAAACAATGAGCAGTTCTTC,CASRIAGGGNNEQFF
-,TRBV30,-,TRBJ1-6,TGTGCCTGGAGTGGCGGGAATAATTCACCCCTCCACTTT,CAWSGGNNSPLHF